This record covers a single TCR beta chain. Its antigen is undetermined. Trimming stripped 5 bases from V and 0 bases from J, with 7 bases between. Germline-derived CDR1 and CDR2 are SGHAT and FQNNGV. This CDR3 has 13 amino acids. This sample was taken from a study of cytomegalovirus exposure and HLA in healthy donors. PCR involved 60 Vbeta and 13 Jbeta primers. This table comes from immunoSEQ multiplex PCR, and its TCRdb copy is limited to in-frame clones, with some not included. The sample shows under 300,000 clones, more than 55% of them seen only once. Findings and limits, study-wide: Per published accounts, TCR beta sequences correctly predicted the HLA-A and HLA-B alleles of most subjects. Versus the approximately 700-donor mean, an Asian-associated ancestry cluster reportedly showed fewer N-insertions in a later analysis. Most TCRs appeared rarely, but some public TCRs recurred in many donors.

Source material: PBMCs. The chain has TRBV11-2 and TRBJ1-2; no firm D call. This sequence was found in a female donor in good health and CMV-seronegative. CDR3 nucleotide sequence: TGTGCCAGCAGCAACAGAGCTAACTATGGCTACACCTTC. Amino acid sequence: CASSNRANYGYTF.